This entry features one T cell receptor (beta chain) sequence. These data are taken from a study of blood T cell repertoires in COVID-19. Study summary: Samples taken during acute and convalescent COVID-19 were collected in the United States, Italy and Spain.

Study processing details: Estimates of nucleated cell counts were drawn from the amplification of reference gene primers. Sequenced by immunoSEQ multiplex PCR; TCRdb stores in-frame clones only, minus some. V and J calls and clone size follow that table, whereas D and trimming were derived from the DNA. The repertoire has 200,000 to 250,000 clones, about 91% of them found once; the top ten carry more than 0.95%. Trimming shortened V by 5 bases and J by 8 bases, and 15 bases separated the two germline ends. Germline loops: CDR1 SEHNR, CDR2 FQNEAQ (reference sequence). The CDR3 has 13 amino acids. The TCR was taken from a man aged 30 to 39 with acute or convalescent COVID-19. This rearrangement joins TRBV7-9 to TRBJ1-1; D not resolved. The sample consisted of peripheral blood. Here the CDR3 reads CASSRGPIVEAFF. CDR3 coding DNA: TGTGCCAGCAGCCGGGGTCCAATTGTGGAAGCTTTCTTT.